This T cell receptor (beta chain) was observed in a study of blood T cell repertoires in COVID-19. As originally analysed: By means of reference gene primer amplification, nucleated cell counts were estimated. Sequencing used immunoSEQ multiplex PCR; TCRdb keeps in-frame clones, though not all of them. V, J and clone size derive from that table, while D and trimming were established from the DNA sequence. The sample carries 150,000 to 200,000 clones, about four fifths recorded once. This TCR derives from a woman in her fifties or sixties with COVID-19, enrolled during active disease. Sequencing was carried out using peripheral blood.

The CDR3, as DNA: TGTGCCACCAGCAGACGGACAGACAATCAGCCCCAGCATTTT. It specifies CATSRRTDNQPQHF. The V call is TRBV15, the J call TRBJ1-5; D may be TRBD1 (6 bases). CDR1 and CDR2 (germline): LNHNV, YYDKDF (reference sequence). The CDR3 has 14 amino acids. V lost 2 bases and J lost 3, with 8 bases in between.